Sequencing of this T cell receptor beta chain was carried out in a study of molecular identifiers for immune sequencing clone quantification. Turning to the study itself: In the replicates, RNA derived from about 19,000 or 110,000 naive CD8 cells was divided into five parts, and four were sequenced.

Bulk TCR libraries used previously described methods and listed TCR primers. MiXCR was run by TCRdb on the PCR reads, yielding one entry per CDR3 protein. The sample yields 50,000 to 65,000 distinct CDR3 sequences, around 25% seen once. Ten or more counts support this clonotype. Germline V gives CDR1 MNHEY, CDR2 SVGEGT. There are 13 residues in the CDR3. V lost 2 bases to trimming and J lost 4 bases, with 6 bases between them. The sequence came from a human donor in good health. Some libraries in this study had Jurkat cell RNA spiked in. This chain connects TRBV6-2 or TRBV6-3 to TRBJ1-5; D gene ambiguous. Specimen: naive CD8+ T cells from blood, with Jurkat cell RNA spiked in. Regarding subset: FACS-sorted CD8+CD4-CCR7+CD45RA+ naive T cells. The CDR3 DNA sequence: TGTGCCAGCAGTTACGGTGGGAATCAGCCCCAGCATTTT. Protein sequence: CASSYGGNQPQHF.